The present entry profiles one T cell receptor beta chain with its context. This clone was seen only a few times. What antigen it recognizes has not been identified. No qualities accompany the bases; no much larger clone lies one base away. Its CDR3 holds 13 amino acids, cysteine through phenylalanine. Solely the CDR3 DNA is kept, with 39 bases framed from the first base. V is trimmed back by 6 bases and J by 4 bases, and the junction contains 5 bases that no gene match accounts for. Sequences MDHEN (CDR1) and SYDVKM (CDR2) are obtained from the germline V gene. Receptors were amplified or captured by the immunoSEQ multiplex PCR assay. TCRdb provides this immuneACCESS table in a form limited to in-frame rearrangements. Some clones are lacking; in checked studies, under half of them reflect an unresolved V gene, and why the rest are absent is not known. The sample includes 10,000 to 15,000 clones, with less than 85% observed a single time. In total, the top ten clones hold roughly 22% of the sample.

The entry originates in a study of T cells after somatic rescue of genetic block (dated by TCRdb to the early 2020s). Context from the whole study: What the study looked at was long-term robustness, specifically in a T-cell system that came about through somatic rescue of a genetic block in T-cell development.

The TCR comes from a boy aged 5 to 17. The material sequenced was peripheral blood mononuclear cells (PBMCs). The chain links TRBV28 with TRBJ2-5; the junction holds 7 bases that match TRBD1. Here the CDR3 is given as CASSPGQVETQYF. The nucleotide sequence is given as TGTGCCAGCAGCCCCGGACAGGTAGAGACCCAGTACTTC. With the rest looked up from the reference TRBV28 and TRBJ2-5 genes rather than sequenced, the full variable domain is DVKVTQSSRYLVKRTGEKVFLECVQDMDHENMFWYRQDPGLGLRLIYFSYDVKMKEKGDIPEGYSVSREKKERFSLILESASTNQTSMYLCASSPGQVETQYFGPGTRLLVL.